This passage covers 29 T cell receptor beta chains from one sample sequenced in a study of blood T cell repertoires in COVID-19. Libraries were prepared by immunoSEQ multiplex PCR; TCRdb keeps only in-frame clonotypes and omits some of them. The profile shows tens of thousands of clones, around 83% of them singletons. The specimen sequenced was peripheral blood. The receptor source for this set is a woman of 80 years or more with acute or convalescent COVID-19.

This clone has only one observation. The chain joins TRBV4-2 to TRBJ2-7, with TRBD2 as a possible D gene (5 bases). Trimming took off 5 bases at V and 3 bases at J, with 17 bases between the two ends. Germline values: CDR1 LGHNA, CDR2 YNFKEQ. This CDR3 is 15 amino acids long. CDR3 bases: TGTGCCAGCAGCTCCCCCGGCGGCGGACTCTACGAGCAGTACTTC. Translation: CASSSPGGGLYEQYF.

The gene calls are TRBV6-6 and TRBJ2-7; TRBD1 aligns across 7 bases. Germline V CDR1 and CDR2: MNHNY, SVGAGI (reference sequence). The CDR3 loop spans 11 amino acids. V gave up 8 bases and J gave up 12 bases; unmatched junction bases: 10. CDR3 in amino acids: CASGRDRQWYF. In DNA form, the CDR3 reads TGTGCCAGCGGCCGGGACAGACAGTGGTACTTC.

J is TRBJ2-1 and V is TRBV11-2, with 7 bases lining up with TRBD1. Per the germline V gene, CDR1 is SGHAT and CDR2 is FQNNGV. V shed 5 bases and J 2 bases; nucleotides not matched to a gene: 3. This CDR3 region has 14 residues. The CDR3 here is CASSRDSPYNEQFF. The CDR3 coding sequence is TGTGCCAGCAGCCGGGACAGCCCCTACAATGAGCAGTTCTTC. The full variable domain, in which reference TRBV11-2 and TRBJ2-1 provide the parts outside the CDR3, is EAGVAQSPRYKIIEKRQSVAFWCNPISGHATLYWYQQILGQGPKLLIQFQNNGVVDDSQLPKDRFSAERLKGVDSTLKIQPAKLEDSAVYLCASSRDSPYNEQFFGPGTRLTVL.

This clone has only a few counts. V and J are TRBV6-5 and TRBJ1-1; 7 nucleotides align to TRBD1. Trimming at V came to 5 bases and at J to 0 bases, leaving 6 bases not matched to a gene. CDR1 is MNHEY and CDR2 is SVGAGI in the germline V gene. The CDR3 contains 15 residues. CDR3: CASSPGQYMNTEAFF. CDR3 bases: TGTGCCAGCAGTCCGGGACAGTATATGAACACTGAAGCTTTCTTT.

The rearrangement joins TRBV11-3 to TRBJ2-1; 10 bases match TRBD2. V shed 4 bases and J 6 bases; nucleotides not matched to a gene: 6. Germline V gene data show CDR1 as SGHNT and CDR2 as YENEEA. This CDR3 spans 15 amino acids. The CDR3 loop reads CASSWTSGGGNEQFF. CDR3 coding DNA: TGTGCCAGCAGCTGGACTAGCGGTGGGGGCAATGAGCAGTTCTTC.

This sequence joins TRBV5-8 and TRBJ1-2, with 7 bases identical to TRBD1. Germline V gene sequence: CDR1 SGHTS, CDR2 YDEGEE. This CDR3 is built from 12 residues. V was clipped by 3 bases and J by 4 bases; unmatched bases: 0. Written as DNA, the CDR3 is TGTGCCAGCAGCTGGGACAGCTATGGCTACACCTTC. Its protein is CASSWDSYGYTF.

The rearrangement uses TRBV21-1 and TRBJ1-1; the D call of TRBD1 is as the table states it, not checked on the DNA. TRBV21-1 is shown as a pseudogene. This CDR3 has 15 amino acids. CDR3 loop: CASSKGTDLNTEAFF. CDR3 DNA: TGTGCCAGCAGCAAGGGGACAGACTTGAACACTGAAGCTTTCTTT.

V and J are TRBV6-5 and TRBJ2-1; 11 nucleotides align to TRBD1. Losses at the gene ends were 7 bases for V and 10 bases for J; bases not matched to a gene: 12. In germline, CDR1 is MNHEY, CDR2 SVGAGI. The CDR3 covers 15 residues. DNA of the CDR3: TGTGCCAGCAAAGGTGAAGGACAGGGGGCCGGGGAGCAGTTCTTC. Encoded protein: CASKGEGQGAGEQFF.

The chain combines TRBV3-1 (or the pseudogene TRBV3-2) with TRBJ2-7; 9 bases line up with TRBD1. Germline values: CDR1 LGHDT, CDR2 YNNKEL (reference sequence). The junction had 6 bases not matched to a gene; V was cut back by 4 bases and J by 2 bases. This CDR3 comprises 15 residues. CDR3 DNA: TGTGCCAGCAGCCGGCCGGGACAGGGTACCTACGAGCAGTACTTC. The encoded protein is CASSRPGQGTYEQYF.

The chain joins TRBV2 to TRBJ2-1; D gene ambiguous. Trimming cost V 6 bases and J 0 bases, with 9 bases left between them. CDR3 length: 14 residues. The germline V gene encodes CDR1 SNHLY and CDR2 FYNNEI. This CDR3 reads CASSEALSYNEQFF. CDR3 DNA: TGTGCCAGCAGCGAGGCCCTCTCCTACAATGAGCAGTTCTTC.

This sequence joins TRBV6-6 and TRBJ1-5; D might be TRBD1 (6 bases). The CDR3 covers 15 residues. CDR1 is MNHNY, CDR2 SVGAGI, per germline (reference sequence). V lost 4 bases and J lost 3, with 13 bases in between. CDR3 amino acids: CASSSQTGLNQPQHF. CDR3 DNA sequence: TGTGCCAGCAGTTCCCAGACAGGTCTCAATCAGCCCCAGCATTTT.

V gene TRBV6-5 combines with J gene TRBJ1-1; D uncertain. The germline V gene has CDR1 MNHEY and CDR2 SVGAGI. This CDR3 comprises 11 residues. The V end was cut by 0 bases, the J end by 7 bases, with 3 bases between. CDR3 DNA: TGTGCCAGCAGTTACTCCAGTGAAGCTTTCTTT. Its translation: CASSYSSEAFF.

This clone occurred a few times. The chain is built from TRBV4-3 and TRBJ2-3; TRBD2 matches at 10 bases. The CDR3 extends over 18 amino acids. Germline-derived CDR1 and CDR2 are LGHNA and YSLEER. V dropped 2 bases and J dropped 3; count of bases not matched to a gene: 11. In DNA form, the CDR3 reads TGCGCCAGCAGCCAAAGTCCCCCCACTAGCGGGGCGACAGATACGCAGTATTTT. Translated: CASSQSPPTSGATDTQYF.

This chain uses TRBV29-1 with TRBJ2-3; 11 bases are a match to TRBD2. CDR1 and CDR2 from the germline V gene are SQVTM and ANQGSEA. The CDR3 runs 15 residues. V lost 7 bases to trimming and J lost 1 base; unmatched junction nucleotides: 7. CDR3 sequence reads: CSASTSGGRTDTQYF. The DNA of the CDR3 is TGCAGCGCCTCCACTAGCGGGGGCCGCACAGATACGCAGTATTTT.

This clone was counted a single time. The chain recombines TRBV20-1 with TRBJ2-5; weak D call: TRBD2 (6 bases). Germline lookup yields CDR1 DFQATT and CDR2 SNEGSKA (reference sequence). Trimming stripped 3 bases from V and 5 bases from J, with 13 bases between. CDR3 size: 13 residues. The CDR3 spells CSASRGIYETQYF. CDR3 coding DNA: TGCAGTGCTAGTCGGGGGATCTACGAGACCCAGTACTTC.

The chain uses TRBV21-1 and TRBJ2-5; the D call TRBD2 from the table was never checked on the DNA. TRBV21-1 is tagged as a pseudogene. The CDR3 loop spans 18 amino acids. CDR3 sequence: CASSKALGSGGPQETQYF. The DNA for the CDR3 is TGTGCCAGCAGCAAAGCGCTCGGGAGCGGGGGGCCCCAAGAGACCCAGTACTTC.

This chain links TRBV27 with TRBJ2-3, with a weak D call TRBD2 (5 bases). Per germline, CDR1 MNHEY and CDR2 SMNVEV (reference sequence). The CDR3 sequence is 17 residues long. Between the trimmed V and J ends, which lost 7 bases and 2 bases, there was a span of 22 bases. This chain's CDR3 is CASTVGVGAVHTDTQYF. CDR3 in DNA: TGTGCCAGCACCGTCGGAGTGGGAGCGGTCCACACAGATACGCAGTATTTT.

The sample holds a few counts of this clone. The chain joins TRBV10-3 to TRBJ2-5, with 12 bases identical to TRBD2. J gave up 0 bases and V 5 bases, and 4 bases lay outside the gene matches. CDR1 is ENHRY, CDR2 SYGVKD, per germline. The CDR3 spans 16 residues. The CDR3 is CAISSGLAGNQETQYF. In DNA, the CDR3 is TGTGCCATCAGTTCGGGACTAGCGGGCAACCAAGAGACCCAGTACTTC.

The V and J genes are TRBV3-1 (or the pseudogene TRBV3-2) and TRBJ1-2, with 7 bases matching TRBD1. This CDR3 comprises 13 residues. J was trimmed by 8 bases and V by 5 bases; bases with no gene match: 8. CDR1 and CDR2 from the germline V gene are LGHDT and YNNKEL (reference sequence). The CDR3 DNA is TGTGCCAGCAGCGACAGGACAGGAGGGGGCTACACCTTC. This gives the protein CASSDRTGGGYTF.

The genes are TRBV6-6 and TRBJ1-5, with D possibly TRBD1 on 5 matching bases. This CDR3 is 14 amino acids long. CDR1 and CDR2 from the germline V gene are MNHNY and SVGAGI (reference sequence). V was cut by 4 bases and J by 2 bases, with 9 bases left in between. CDR3 amino acids: CASSSGNRNQPQHF. CDR3 coding DNA: TGTGCCAGCAGTTCAGGGAACCGCAATCAGCCCCAGCATTTT.

The chain links TRBV27 to TRBJ2-1, with TRBD2 matching over 15 bases. There are 15 residues in the CDR3. CDR1 and CDR2 from the germline V gene are MNHEY and SMNVEV (reference sequence). J lost 7 bases, V lost 7 bases, and 5 bases had no gene match. The CDR3 DNA is TGTGCCAGCACCCTGGGACTAGCGGGAGGTAATGAGCAGTTCTTC. Protein sequence: CASTLGLAGGNEQFF.

This clone was recorded once. The rearrangement uses TRBV12-3 or TRBV12-4 and TRBJ2-1; D unresolved. The CDR3 is made up of 11 amino acids. Trimming cost V 8 bases and J 10 bases, with 12 bases left between them. CDR3 in DNA: TGTGCCAGCCCTATGTCTCCGGAGCAGTTCTTC. Its protein is CASPMSPEQFF.

The chain is built from TRBV5-1 and TRBJ2-7, with 8 bases identical to TRBD1. J gave up 4 bases and V 3 bases, and 6 bases lay outside the gene matches. CDR1 SGHRS and CDR2 YFSETQ come from the germline V gene. The CDR3 totals 14 residues. CDR3 DNA sequence: TGCGCCAGCAGCTGGGGACAGGTTTTATACGAGCAGTACTTC. It translates to CASSWGQVLYEQYF. The whole variable domain, filled in from reference TRBV5-1 and TRBJ2-7, reads KAGVTQTPRYLIKTRGQQVTLSCSPISGHRSVSWYQQTPGQGLQFLFEYFSETQRNKGNFPGRFSGRQFSNSRSEMNVSTLELGDSALYLCASSWGQVLYEQYFGPGTRLTVT.

This rearrangement joins TRBV2 to TRBJ1-2; 11 bases are a match to TRBD1. V was clipped by 6 bases and J by 6 bases; unmatched bases: 12. CDR1 SNHLY and CDR2 FYNNEI come from the germline V gene. The CDR3 contains 16 residues. This CDR3 reads CASSGVGTGGRNGYTF. The CDR3 region has the DNA TGTGCCAGCAGCGGAGTTGGGACAGGGGGTAGGAATGGCTACACCTTC.

This clone was observed a few times. V gene TRBV29-1 combines with J gene TRBJ1-2; D unresolved. Trimming removed 0 bases from V and 8 bases from J, with 7 bases in between. CDR1 and CDR2 from the germline V gene are SQVTM and ANQGSEA. The CDR3 consists of 11 residues. The CDR3 DNA sequence: TGCAGCGTTGAAGATCCCGCGGGCTACACCTTC. Protein product: CSVEDPAGYTF. Variable domain in full (rest from reference TRBV29-1 and TRBJ1-2): SAVISQKPSRDICQRGTSLTIQCQVDSQVTMMFWYRQQPGQSLTLIATANQGSEATYESGFVIDKFPISRPNLTFSTLTVSNMSPEDSSIYLCSVEDPAGYTFGSGTRLTVV.

V gene TRBV27 combines with J gene TRBJ2-2; D is unresolved. Trimming took 7 bases from V and 6 from J, leaving 12 bases between them. CDR1 is MNHEY and CDR2 is SMNVEV in the germline V gene (reference sequence). This CDR3 is built from 13 residues. The DNA for the CDR3 is TGTGCCAGCACCTTGAACGGAGCCGGGGAGCTGTTTTTT. Its translation is CASTLNGAGELFF.

V usage is TRBV29-1 and J usage is TRBJ1-3, with D tentatively TRBD1 (5 bases). The ends were cut back, 3 bases at V and 2 bases at J, with 8 bases in the middle. Looked up from germline, CDR1 is SQVTM and CDR2 is ANQGSEA. This CDR3 spans 13 amino acids. The CDR3 region is CSVEVGAGNTIYF. The CDR3 region has the DNA TGCAGCGTTGAGGTAGGGGCTGGAAACACCATATATTTT.

The V gene is TRBV27, the J gene TRBJ2-1; 10 nucleotides match TRBD2. CDR1 is MNHEY, CDR2 SMNVEV, per germline (reference sequence). With V trimmed by 3 bases and J by 5 bases, 1 base remained unmatched. This CDR3 contains 14 residues. The chain's CDR3 is CASSFTSGNNEQFF. In DNA form, the CDR3 reads TGTGCCAGCAGTTTCACTAGCGGGAACAATGAGCAGTTCTTC.

The chain links TRBV9 to TRBJ2-1, with 12 bases identical to TRBD2. The V gene end was trimmed by 4 bases and the J gene end by 9 bases; junction bases not matched to a gene: 8. CDR1 SGDLS and CDR2 YYNGEE come from the germline V gene. The CDR3 contains 15 residues. This chain's CDR3 is CASSPLAGGRGEQFF. Here the CDR3 DNA reads TGTGCCAGCAGCCCCCTAGCGGGGGGGCGGGGTGAGCAGTTCTTC.